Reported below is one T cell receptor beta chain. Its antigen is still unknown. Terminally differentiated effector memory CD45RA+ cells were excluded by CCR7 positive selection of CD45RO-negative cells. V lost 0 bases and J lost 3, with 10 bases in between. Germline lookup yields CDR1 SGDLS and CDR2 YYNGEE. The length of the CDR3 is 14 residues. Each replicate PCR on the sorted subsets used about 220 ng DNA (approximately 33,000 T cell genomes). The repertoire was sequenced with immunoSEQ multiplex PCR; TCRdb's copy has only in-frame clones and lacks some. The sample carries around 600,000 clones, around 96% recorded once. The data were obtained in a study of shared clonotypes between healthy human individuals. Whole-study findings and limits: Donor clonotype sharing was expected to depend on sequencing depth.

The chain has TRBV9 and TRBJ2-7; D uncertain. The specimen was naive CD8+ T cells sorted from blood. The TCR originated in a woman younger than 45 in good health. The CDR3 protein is CASSVASAGYEQYF. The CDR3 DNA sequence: TGTGCCAGCAGCGTAGCATCAGCAGGCTACGAGCAGTACTTC.